The following is a T cell receptor (beta chain) sequence with its context. Antigen specificity is unknown. Sampled while nominally healthy, donors likely had unrecorded immune exposures. The data are from a study of cytomegalovirus exposure and HLA in healthy donors. Study-level points and caveats: CMV serostatus was the sole immune exposure information available. The study dropped some indistinguishable V segments, TRBV6-2 and TRBV6-3 among them.

This CDR3 is 14 amino acids long. V was trimmed by 3 bases and J by 6 bases, leaving 11 bases between them. CDR1 and CDR2 from the germline V gene are LGHNA and YSLEER. A multiplex PCR was run with 60 Vbeta primers and 13 Jbeta primers. Profiling relied on immunoSEQ multiplex PCR, and the TCRdb table lists in-frame clones only, not all of them. The data hold about 190,000 clones, with roughly an eighth observed a single time. The chain recombines TRBV4-3 with TRBJ1-4, with D maybe TRBD1 (6 bases). The TCR was taken from a man aged 45 to 65 in good health and CMV-seropositive. The sample was PBMCs. CDR3 protein: CASSQLGGYEKLFF. The CDR3 nucleotides read TGCGCCAGCAGCCAGCTAGGGGGTTATGAAAAACTGTTTTTT.